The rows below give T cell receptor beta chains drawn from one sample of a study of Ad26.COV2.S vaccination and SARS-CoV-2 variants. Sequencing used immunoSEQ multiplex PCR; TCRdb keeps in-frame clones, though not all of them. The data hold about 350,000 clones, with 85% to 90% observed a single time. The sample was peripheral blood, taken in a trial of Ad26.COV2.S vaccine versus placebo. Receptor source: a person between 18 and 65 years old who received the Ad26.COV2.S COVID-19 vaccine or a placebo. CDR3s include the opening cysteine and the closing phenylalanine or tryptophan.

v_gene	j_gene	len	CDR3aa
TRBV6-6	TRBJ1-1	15	CASNRVSQVNTEAFF
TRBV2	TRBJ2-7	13	CASRGDTAYEQYF
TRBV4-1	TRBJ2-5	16	CASSQEGGGNQETQYF
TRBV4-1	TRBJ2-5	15	CASSQDPSSEETQYF
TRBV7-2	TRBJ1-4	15	CASSPQGHGNEKLFF
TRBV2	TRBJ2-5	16	CASKRTGVQNWETQYF
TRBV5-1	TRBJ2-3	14	CASSLGQSTDTQYF
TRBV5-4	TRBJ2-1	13	CTSSRTGWNEQFF
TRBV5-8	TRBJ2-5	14	CASSPDRNQETQYF
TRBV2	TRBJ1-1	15	CASSEGGPDGTEAFF
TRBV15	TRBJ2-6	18	CATSRRPPGGSGANVLTF
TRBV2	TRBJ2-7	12	CASSPTSYEQYF
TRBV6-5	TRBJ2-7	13	CASTPSGDYEQYF
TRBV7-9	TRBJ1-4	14	CASSPGTAREKLFF
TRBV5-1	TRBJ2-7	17	CASSLGSIPGFSYEQYF
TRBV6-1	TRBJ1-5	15	CASSEIRGGGPPQHF
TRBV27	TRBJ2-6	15	CASSQHSSGANVLTF
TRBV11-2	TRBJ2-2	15	CASGLAGVYTGELFF
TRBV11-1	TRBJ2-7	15	CASSLARGSDYEQYF
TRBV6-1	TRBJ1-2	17	CASSESVVGGPNYGYTF
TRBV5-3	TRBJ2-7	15	CARSLIYSINYEQYF
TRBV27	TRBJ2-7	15	CASSSYGARSYEQYF
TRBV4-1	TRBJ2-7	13	CASSQGPGYEQYF
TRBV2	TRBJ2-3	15	CASSETGGFTDTQYF
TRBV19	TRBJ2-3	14	CASSPTRGADTQYF
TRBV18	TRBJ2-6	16	CASSSTGGTGANVLTF
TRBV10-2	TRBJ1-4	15	CASSALGVGGEKLFF
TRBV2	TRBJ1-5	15	CASSEAAYSNQPQHF
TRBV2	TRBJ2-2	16	CASSEFGTDGTGELFF
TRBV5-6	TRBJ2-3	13	CASSGQQADTQYF
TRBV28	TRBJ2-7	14	CASSLRQSSYEQYF
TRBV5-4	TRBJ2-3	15	CASSLGDYPTDTQYF
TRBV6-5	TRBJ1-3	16	CASSYSRWASGNTIYF
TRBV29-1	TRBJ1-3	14	CSVVLGDSGNTIYF
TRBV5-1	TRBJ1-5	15	CASSLGQGDNQPQHF
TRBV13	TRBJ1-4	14	CASSLDSFNEKLFF
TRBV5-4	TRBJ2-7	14	CASSALTSDYEQYF
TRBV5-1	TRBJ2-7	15	CASSPTSQFGYEQYF
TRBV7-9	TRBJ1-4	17	CASSLRAGGSRDEKLFF
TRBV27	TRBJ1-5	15	CASSPDGGSNQPQHF
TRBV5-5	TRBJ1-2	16	CASSHRDSRRNYGYTF
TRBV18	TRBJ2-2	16	CASSPRIGQDTGELFF
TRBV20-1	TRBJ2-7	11	CSARGIYEQYF
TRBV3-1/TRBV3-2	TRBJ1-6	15	CASSRETGDNSPLHF
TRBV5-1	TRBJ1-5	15	CASSPLAGGGQPQHF
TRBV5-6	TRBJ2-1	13	CASSLGDGGKQFF
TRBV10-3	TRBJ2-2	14	CAISEQGATGELFF
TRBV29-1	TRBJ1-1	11	CSVEEGAEAFF
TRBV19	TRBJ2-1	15	CASSIVAGGWNEQFF
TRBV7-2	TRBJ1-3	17	CASSLALTVRTGNTIYF
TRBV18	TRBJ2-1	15	CASSPPRVLEDEQFF
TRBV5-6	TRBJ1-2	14	CASSLGLSHYGYTF
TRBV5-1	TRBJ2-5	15	CASSLVPGVGETQYF
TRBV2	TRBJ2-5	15	CASSDSLAGVETQYF
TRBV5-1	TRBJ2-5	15	CASSPTHRGPETQYF
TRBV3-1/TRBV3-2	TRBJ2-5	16	CASSQDTASGRETQYF
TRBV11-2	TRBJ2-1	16	CASSLAPLAGGNEQFF
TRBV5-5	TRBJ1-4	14	CASSSGRANEKLFF
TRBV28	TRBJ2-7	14	CASTVTSGKYEQYF
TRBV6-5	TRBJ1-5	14	CASSDAGAGQPQHF